These T cell receptor beta chains were read from a single sample in a study of monozygotic twins with inflammatory bowel disease. TCRdb reanalyzed the 5' RACE reads and collapses them to one entry per CDR3 protein, without DNA. The sample's table shows tens of thousands of distinct CDR3 sequences. Sequences were obtained from blood. The source is a human donor with ulcerative colitis or Crohn's disease, or a healthy co-twin of an affected twin (not recorded which). Both conserved end residues are part of each CDR3.

j_gene	v_gene	CDR3aa
TRBJ2-7	TRBV11-2	CASSQNSGVVDYEQYF
TRBJ1-1	TRBV18	CASSNGASNGAEAFF
TRBJ1-1	TRBV4-1	CASSQDPRQGSTEAFF
TRBJ2-1	TRBV20-1	CSPTQRGGSGYNEQFF
TRBJ1-5	TRBV29-1	CSVKGQGNQPQHF
TRBJ1-1	TRBV9	CASSVGPGMNTEAFF
TRBJ1-3	TRBV7-2	CASSLRLISGNTIYF
TRBJ2-5	TRBV20-1	CSASSGGETQYF
TRBJ1-6	TRBV20-1	CSASQGADSPLHF
TRBJ2-1	TRBV7-9	CASSLKSGTGNEQFF